This T cell receptor (beta chain) was sequenced in a study of glioma-infiltrating T cells after dendritic cell vaccination. The time point: after dendritic cell vaccination, including at tumor progression/relapse. This CDR3 comprises 11 residues. Trimming cost V 5 bases and J 6 bases, with 6 bases left between them. In germline, CDR1 is SGHTA, CDR2 FQGNSA. TCRdb's table, derived via immunoSEQ multiplex PCR, lists solely in-frame clones and lacks some. The data hold around 83,000 clones, with approximately 81% observed a single time. Sequenced material: blood, taken after dendritic cell vaccination. The rearrangement joins TRBV7-2 to TRBJ2-3; no definite D call. This sequence originates from a human donor with glioblastoma. The CDR3 coding sequence is TGTGCCAGCAGCATCGAGGATACGCAGTATTTT. Translation gives CASSIEDTQYF. The variable domain in full, with the rest retrieved from reference TRBV7-2 and TRBJ2-3, is GAGVSQSPSNKVTEKGKDVELRCDPISGHTALYWYRQSLGQGLEFLIYFQGNSAPDKSGLPSDRFSAERTGGSVSTLTIQRTQQEDSAVYLCASSIEDTQYFGPGTRLTVL.